This TCR beta chain was observed in a study of blood T cell repertoires in COVID-19. Study information: From T cells, B-cell-depleted T cells, or PBMCs came the material, which was cDNA or gDNA.

Produced via immunoSEQ multiplex PCR; TCRdb's table is partial and in-frame only. The sample lists 250,000 or so clones, 84% occurring once. This CDR3 has 15 amino acids. V was pared by 5 bases and J by 4 bases, with 17 bases between. The germline gives CDR1 GTSNPN, CDR2 SVGIG (reference sequence). Material for sequencing was peripheral blood. The sequence was collected from a man aged 35 to 55 who had recovered from COVID-19. J is TRBJ1-4 and V is TRBV30; a weak D match, TRBD1 (6 bases). CDR3: CAWRLRGAVNEKLFF. CDR3 sequence (DNA): TGTGCCTGGCGCCTACGGGGGGCGGTTAATGAAAAACTGTTTTTT. Combining the CDR3 with reference TRBV30 and TRBJ1-4 gives the whole variable domain SQTIHQWPATLVQPVGSPLSLECTVEGTSNPNLYWYRQAAGRGLQLLFYSVGIGQISSEVPQNLSASRPQDRQFILSSKKLLLSDSGFYLCAWRLRGAVNEKLFFGSGTQLSVL.